What follows is one T cell receptor beta chain and its context. Its specificity is unknown. The study amplified TCR beta CDR3 regions using RNA transcripts. HTBI primers served in a first-round RT-PCR, which a second-round multiplex PCR followed. TCRdb analysed the multiplex PCR reads with MiXCR anew, one entry per CDR3 protein. The data hold more than 150,000 distinct CDR3 sequences, with roughly 37% observed a single time. The sample belongs to a study of Graves' ophthalmopathy and Graves' hyperthyroidism. Whole-study findings and limits: The model predicted progression of ophthalmopathy with a sensitivity of 60% to 71%, and its specificity was about 76%.

With 7 bases clipped from V and 5 bases from J, the junction kept 9 bases outside the gene matches. Germline V gives CDR1 MDHEN, CDR2 SYDVKM. The CDR3 contains 14 residues. Lactation, pregnancy, uncontrolled infections and other autoimmune diseases were all grounds for excluding patients. This chain connects TRBV28 to TRBJ1-1, with 8 bases matching TRBD1. Input material: peripheral blood. The source is a woman aged 40 to 50 with Graves' ophthalmopathy. CDR3 amino acids: CASIPDRELTEAFF. For the CDR3, the DNA is TGTGCCAGCATCCCGGACAGGGAGCTTACTGAAGCTTTCTTT.